Each of the 29 T cell receptor beta chains below was sequenced from the same sample in a study of blood T cell repertoires in COVID-19. Profiled with immunoSEQ multiplex PCR; TCRdb holds only in-frame clones, not every one. The data show roughly 290,000 clones, about 86% seen once. The material sequenced was peripheral blood. The receptors were sampled from a woman aged 30 to 39 who had recovered from COVID-19.

This chain links TRBV7-9 with TRBJ1-4; a possible D gene is TRBD1 (6 bases). The germline V gene has CDR1 SEHNR and CDR2 FQNEAQ (reference sequence). The CDR3 runs to 15 residues. V lost 2 bases and J 4 bases, leaving 11 bases between the germline ends. This CDR3 is CASSLQGQGNEKLFF. The CDR3 DNA sequence: TGTGCCAGCAGCTTACAGGGGCAGGGTAATGAAAAACTGTTTTTT.

The V call is TRBV6-5, the J call TRBJ1-1, with D unresolved. V shed 5 bases and J shed 0 bases, with 13 bases lying between them. CDR1 is MNHEY, CDR2 SVGAGI, per germline. This CDR3 is built from 15 residues. The CDR3 loop reads CASSPGDLMNTEAFF. CDR3 in DNA: TGTGCCAGCAGTCCGGGAGATTTAATGAACACTGAAGCTTTCTTT.

V usage is TRBV14 and J usage is TRBJ2-3; D is undetermined. Trimming removed 1 base at V and 0 bases at J, with 14 bases between. Per the germline V gene, CDR1 is SGHDN and CDR2 is FVKESK. The CDR3 runs to 17 residues. CDR3 DNA sequence: TGTGCCAGCAGCCAAGGGGCTCCACGCCAAAGCACAGATACGCAGTATTTT. Its translation is CASSQGAPRQSTDTQYF.

V and J are TRBV4-3 and TRBJ2-1; TRBD2 matches 10 bases. The CDR3 extends over 16 amino acids. Germline V gives CDR1 LGHNA, CDR2 YSLEER. Trimming at V came to 0 bases and at J to 2 bases, leaving 1 base not matched to a gene. The CDR3 sequence is CASSQDGTSAYNEQFF. For the CDR3, the DNA is TGCGCCAGCAGCCAAGATGGGACTAGCGCCTACAATGAGCAGTTCTTC.

This clone was observed a single time. V and J are TRBV5-6 and TRBJ2-3, with D tentatively TRBD2 (6 bases). Trimming took off 4 bases at V and 6 bases at J, with 12 bases between the two ends. There are 13 residues in the CDR3. Germline V gene data show CDR1 as SGHDT and CDR2 as YYEEEE. In DNA form, the CDR3 reads TGTGCCAGCAGCACGACTAGAGGGGATACGCAGTATTTT. This translates into CASSTTRGDTQYF. The full variable domain, with the rest looked up from reference TRBV5-6 and TRBJ2-3, is DAGVTQSPTHLIKTRGQQVTLRCSPKSGHDTVSWYQQALGQGPQFIFQYYEEEERQRGNFPDRFSGHQFPNYSSELNVNALLLGDSALYLCASSTTRGDTQYFGPGTRLTVL.

This chain uses TRBV6-5 with TRBJ2-2, with 8 positions matching TRBD2. CDR3 length equals 15 residues. V lost 5 bases, J lost 0 bases, and 2 bases stayed unmatched. Germline values: CDR1 MNHEY, CDR2 SVGAGI. DNA of the CDR3: TGTGCCAGCAGTCCACTAGCGGCGAACACCGGGGAGCTGTTTTTT. The encoded protein is CASSPLAANTGELFF.

This rearrangement joins TRBV11-3 to TRBJ2-3; D perhaps matches TRBD2 (6 bases). CDR3 size: 14 residues. The V end lost 6 bases, the J end lost 4 bases, and 14 bases lay between the germline ends. The germline V gene has CDR1 SGHNT and CDR2 YENEEA. CDR3 DNA: TGTGCCAGCAGTTCCCGGAGGGGTCCAGATACGCAGTATTTT. It encodes CASSSRRGPDTQYF.

This clone was recorded many times. J is TRBJ2-7 and V is TRBV7-9; 7 bases are shared with TRBD1. The CDR3 has 12 amino acids. After removal of 5 bases from V and 5 bases from J, the junction contained 3 bases not matched to a gene. Germline-derived CDR1 and CDR2 are SEHNR and FQNEAQ (reference sequence). CDR3 sequence: CASSVQGNEQYF. Here the CDR3 DNA reads TGTGCCAGCAGCGTACAGGGGAACGAGCAGTACTTC.

V usage is TRBV6-5 and J usage is TRBJ1-1; 7 nucleotides line up with TRBD1. Germline loops: CDR1 MNHEY, CDR2 SVGAGI. The J segment lost 0 bases and the V segment lost 7 bases, leaving 5 bases of the junction unmatched. The CDR3 is 14 residues long. The CDR3 loop reads CASTKGGMNTEAFF. The CDR3 DNA is TGTGCCAGCACCAAAGGGGGCATGAACACTGAAGCTTTCTTT.

V and J are TRBV6-2 or TRBV6-3 and TRBJ2-2; 12 bases map to TRBD1. Trimming at V came to 4 bases and at J to 7 bases, leaving 7 bases not matched to a gene. The CDR3 contains 16 residues. CDR1 and CDR2 from the germline V gene are MNHEY and SVGEGT. CDR3 bases: TGTGCCAGCAGTTTCCGCGGGACAGGGGGCGGCGGGGAGCTGTTTTTT. As protein: CASSFRGTGGGGELFF.

The V and J genes are TRBV30 and TRBJ1-2; 10 bases are a match to TRBD1. With 3 bases clipped from V and 2 bases from J, the junction kept 6 bases outside the gene matches. Looked up from germline, CDR1 is GTSNPN and CDR2 is SVGIG (reference sequence). The CDR3 spans 15 residues. The CDR3 region is CAWSSGQGGNYGYTF. In nucleotides, the CDR3 is TGTGCCTGGAGCAGCGGACAGGGGGGGAACTATGGCTACACCTTC. Complete variable domain (other parts from reference TRBV30 and TRBJ1-2): SQTIHQWPATLVQPVGSPLSLECTVEGTSNPNLYWYRQAAGRGLQLLFYSVGIGQISSEVPQNLSASRPQDRQFILSSKKLLLSDSGFYLCAWSSGQGGNYGYTFGSGTRLTVV.

This chain connects TRBV6-5 to TRBJ1-6; the D gene is possibly TRBD1 (6 bases). CDR1 is MNHEY, CDR2 SVGAGI, per germline. The V end was cut by 0 bases, the J end by 7 bases, with 10 bases between. The CDR3 runs 15 residues. DNA for the CDR3: TGTGCCAGCAGTTACTCCCAGGGGTGGAATTCACCCCTCCACTTT. Translating gives CASSYSQGWNSPLHF.

This chain uses TRBV30 with TRBJ1-2; D is possibly TRBD1 (5 bases). This CDR3 comprises 14 residues. V shed 4 bases and J shed 4 bases, with 16 bases lying between them. Germline V gene sequence: CDR1 GTSNPN, CDR2 SVGIG (reference sequence). Here the CDR3 reads CAWNPVGRAYGYTF. As DNA, the CDR3 is TGTGCCTGGAACCCCGTTGGCAGGGCCTATGGCTACACCTTC.

Notes on this clone: The sample holds other DNA sequences that translate to the same CDR3. The chain uses TRBV5-4 and TRBJ2-7, with D possibly being TRBD2 (5 bases). With 1 base removed from V and 1 base from J, the gap between germline ends came to 12 bases. The germline CDR1 and CDR2 sequences are SGHNT and YYREEE (reference sequence). This CDR3 spans 15 amino acids. Written as DNA, the CDR3 is TGTGCCAGCAGCTTGTCTAGAGGGTCTTCCTACGAGCAGTACTTC. Amino acid sequence: CASSLSRGSSYEQYF. The entire variable domain, with the rest obtained from reference TRBV5-4 and TRBJ2-7, is as follows: ETGVTQSPTHLIKTRGQQVTLRCSSQSGHNTVSWYQQALGQGPQFIFQYYREEENGRGNFPPRFSGLQFPNYSSELNVNALELDDSALYLCASSLSRGSSYEQYFGPGTRLTVT.

J is TRBJ1-6 and V is TRBV6-5; D not resolved. The CDR3 loop spans 14 amino acids. V was clipped by 0 bases and J by 9 bases, with 9 bases between them. Germline V lookup: CDR1 MNHEY, CDR2 SVGAGI. For the CDR3, the DNA is TGTGCCAGCAGTTACTCCGGGGTGGGTTCACCCCTCCACTTT. As protein: CASSYSGVGSPLHF.

The chain links TRBV2 to TRBJ2-2, with 7 bases lining up with TRBD1. The CDR3 consists of 17 residues. The germline CDR1 and CDR2 sequences are SNHLY and FYNNEI. With V trimmed by 6 bases and J by 5 bases, 15 bases remained unmatched. Written as DNA, the CDR3 is TGTGCCAGCAGCACGGGACAGACGGTGCCTTGGACCGGGGAGCTGTTTTTT. This translates into CASSTGQTVPWTGELFF.

V is TRBV7-9 and J is TRBJ1-4; D might be TRBD1 (5 bases). This CDR3 region has 15 residues. Germline loops: CDR1 SEHNR, CDR2 FQNEAQ (reference sequence). V shed 5 bases and J shed 0 bases, with 10 bases lying between them. The CDR3 is CASSKDSPTNEKLFF. The CDR3 region has the DNA TGTGCCAGCAGCAAAGACAGCCCAACTAATGAAAAACTGTTTTTT. The variable domain in full, completed from reference TRBV7-9 and TRBJ1-4, reads DTGVSQNPRHKITKRGQNVTFRCDPISEHNRLYWYRQTLGQGPEFLTYFQNEAQLEKSRLLSDRFSAERPKGSFSTLEIQRTEQGDSAMYLCASSKDSPTNEKLFFGSGTQLSVL.

The chain is built from TRBV3-1 (or the pseudogene TRBV3-2) and TRBJ1-2, with a weak D call TRBD1 (6 bases). The V end was cut by 5 bases, the J end by 8 bases, with 27 bases between. The CDR3 consists of 17 residues. CDR1 and CDR2 from the germline V gene are LGHDT and YNNKEL (reference sequence). The CDR3 region has the DNA TGTGCCAGCAGCAAACGAGGACAGCTCGACCCGCTGGAGGGCTACACCTTC. Encoded protein: CASSKRGQLDPLEGYTF.

The chain combines TRBV5-1 with TRBJ1-1; D remains ambiguous. Germline V gene sequence: CDR1 SGHRS, CDR2 YFSETQ. The length of the CDR3 is 14 residues. V was cut by 0 bases and J by 1 base, with 7 bases left in between. The CDR3 spells CASSLGLANTEAFF. CDR3 bases: TGCGCCAGCAGCTTGGGGTTAGCGAACACTGAAGCTTTCTTT.

This rearrangement joins TRBV28 to TRBJ1-1; D not resolved. Trimming left V 6 bases short and J 3 bases short, with 14 bases between. The CDR3 spans 14 residues. CDR1 is MDHEN, CDR2 SYDVKM, per germline. The CDR3 DNA is TGTGCCAGCAGAGGAGGGATAAGCTACACTGAAGCTTTCTTT. This encodes CASRGGISYTEAFF.

The V and J genes are TRBV5-1 and TRBJ2-3; D is unclear. The germline V and J ends were trimmed by 0 bases and 4 bases, with 9 bases remaining between them. The CDR3 is made up of 14 amino acids. Per germline, CDR1 SGHRS and CDR2 YFSETQ. The CDR3 nucleotides read TGCGCCAGCAGCTTGGGAAGGAGCTCAGATACGCAGTATTTT. Its protein is CASSLGRSSDTQYF. The entire variable domain, with the rest obtained from reference TRBV5-1 and TRBJ2-3, is as follows: KAGVTQTPRYLIKTRGQQVTLSCSPISGHRSVSWYQQTPGQGLQFLFEYFSETQRNKGNFPGRFSGRQFSNSRSEMNVSTLELGDSALYLCASSLGRSSDTQYFGPGTRLTVL.

The chain is built from TRBV28 and TRBJ1-6; 8 bases map to TRBD1. The ends lost 5 bases at V and 1 base at J; junction bases unmatched: 7. Germline values: CDR1 MDHEN, CDR2 SYDVKM. The CDR3 runs to 17 residues. The DNA for the CDR3 is TGTGCCAGCAGTAAGGCCGGGGACAGGTCCTATAATTCACCCCTCCACTTT. Encoded protein: CASSKAGDRSYNSPLHF.

The J gene is TRBJ2-2, the V gene TRBV27, with D possibly matching TRBD1 (5 bases). CDR1 MNHEY and CDR2 SMNVEV come from the germline V gene (reference sequence). The CDR3 has 15 amino acids. V was pared by 4 bases and J by 4 bases, with 13 bases between. The CDR3 DNA reads TGTGCCAGCAGTTCTGAGCAGGGTATCACCGGGGAGCTGTTTTTT. Translating gives CASSSEQGITGELFF.

V usage is TRBV3-1 (or the pseudogene TRBV3-2) and J usage is TRBJ2-5; possibly TRBD2 for D (6 bases). The V end lost 4 bases, the J end lost 1 base, and 13 bases lay between the germline ends. This CDR3 comprises 15 residues. Germline CDR1 and CDR2: LGHDT and YNNKEL (reference sequence). The CDR3 loop reads CASSPPGGTQETQYF. CDR3 DNA sequence: TGTGCCAGCAGCCCGCCTGGGGGGACCCAAGAGACCCAGTACTTC.

The CDR3 reads CASSLTGVTEAFF. The CDR3, as DNA: TGTGCCAGCAGCCTGACAGGGGTCACTGAAGCTTTCTTT. The chain employs TRBV27 and TRBJ1-1; 8 bases map to TRBD1. The length of the CDR3 is 13 residues. J gave up 4 bases and V 6 bases, and 4 bases lay outside the gene matches. CDR1 is MNHEY, CDR2 SMNVEV, per germline (reference sequence).

This sequence joins TRBV19 and TRBJ1-5; D call uncertain. The CDR3 has 12 amino acids. CDR1 is LNHDA and CDR2 is SQIVND in the germline V gene (reference sequence). Trimming stripped 5 bases from V and 4 bases from J, with 6 bases between. CDR3 amino acids: CASSGGNQPQHF. Here the CDR3 DNA reads TGTGCCAGTAGTGGAGGGAATCAGCCCCAGCATTTT.

The J gene is TRBJ1-6, the V gene TRBV10-3, with TRBD1 matching over 8 bases. This CDR3 contains 13 residues. Germline CDR1 reads ENHRY; CDR2 reads SYGVKD. The CDR3 DNA sequence: TGTGCGAATAAGGACAGGGTGAGTTCACCCCTCCACTTT. Its translation is CANKDRVSSPLHF.

V usage is TRBV7-9 and J usage is TRBJ1-2, with D uncertain. The CDR3 runs to 14 residues. Trimming shortened V by 4 bases and J by 3 bases, and 12 bases separated the two germline ends. The germline gives CDR1 SEHNR, CDR2 FQNEAQ (reference sequence). CDR3 coding DNA: TGTGCCAGCAGCTCCCTTGGGCGCGACTATGGCTACACCTTC. The encoded protein is CASSSLGRDYGYTF.

This clone was picked up one time. The chain couples TRBV27 to TRBJ2-7; possibly TRBD1 for D (6 bases). The V gene lost 6 bases and the J gene lost 2 bases, with 11 bases spanning the gap. This CDR3 is 13 amino acids long. Germline loops: CDR1 MNHEY, CDR2 SMNVEV (reference sequence). The CDR3 region has the DNA TGTGCCAGCAGAGGGGACAAGACCTACGAGCAGTACTTC. It translates to CASRGDKTYEQYF.